This entry is about one T cell receptor beta chain. It was with a sample-barcoded 5' primer and a J-beta primer mix that a second PCR of about 6 to 12 cycles was run. TCRdb fed the 5' RACE reads into MiXCR, producing one record per CDR3 protein. The top ten clones hold 3% of a sample with around 800,000 distinct CDR3 sequences, roughly 24% of them seen once. In germline, CDR1 is ENHRY, CDR2 SYGVKD. This CDR3 region has 14 residues. V lost 7 bases, J lost 4 bases, and 16 bases lay in between. The data belong to a study of blood T cells in healthy people across ages. The same data also went into a second study, on T cells of mothers and their children.

The genes are TRBV10-3 and TRBJ1-2; TRBD1 is a possible D gene (5 bases). The sample taken for sequencing was blood. This TCR came from a boy aged 5-17 years in good health. The CDR3, as DNA: TGTGCCATCACCGCGGGTACAGGACCCTATGGCTACACCTTC. Protein: CAITAGTGPYGYTF.